This T cell receptor (beta chain) is drawn from a study of control samples from healthy donors and cancer patients. The assay was immunoSEQ multiplex PCR, and TCRdb's table has in-frame clones only and misses some. The sample carries tens of thousands of clones, roughly 85% recorded once. The source material was PBMCs. The receptor was isolated from a woman in her fifties or sixties with head and neck cancer.

CDR3 in amino acids: CASSQLAGVGTGELFF. The CDR3 DNA follows: TGCGCCAGCAGCCAATTAGCGGGAGTAGGAACCGGGGAGCTGTTTTTT. The rearrangement joins TRBV5-1 to TRBJ2-2; 9 nucleotides agree with TRBD2. This CDR3 is built from 16 residues. CDR1 is SGHRS and CDR2 is YFSETQ in the germline V gene. V lost 4 bases and J lost 5; bases outside the gene matches: 9.